These 27 T cell receptor beta chains share one sample of origin, sequenced in a study of blood T cell repertoires in COVID-19. This table comes from immunoSEQ multiplex PCR, and its TCRdb copy is limited to in-frame clones, with some not included. Of about 240,000 clones detected, roughly 79% appear once; the ten largest clones hold 6.5% to 9.5%. The sample comprised peripheral blood. These TCRs come from a woman of 80 years or more with COVID-19, enrolled during active disease.

The chain couples TRBV5-1 to TRBJ2-1; 7 bases are shared with TRBD2. Germline CDR1 SGHRS, CDR2 YFSETQ. CDR3 length: 15 residues. The V segment lost 4 bases and the J segment 0 bases; nucleotides outside the gene matches: 4. The CDR3 spells CASSAGDASYNEQFF. The DNA of the CDR3 is TGCGCCAGCAGCGCGGGGGACGCCTCCTACAATGAGCAGTTCTTC.

The chain joins TRBV14 to TRBJ2-7, with a weak D call TRBD1 (6 bases). V lost 4 bases, J lost 3 bases, and 10 bases lay in between. Looked up from germline, CDR1 is SGHDN and CDR2 is FVKESK. This CDR3 comprises 13 residues. The DNA for the CDR3 is TGTGCCAGCAGCCCCTTGGACAGCTACGAGCAGTACTTC. It is translated as CASSPLDSYEQYF. Supplemented by reference TRBV14 and TRBJ2-7, the full variable domain reads EAGVTQFPSHSVIEKGQTVTLRCDPISGHDNLYWYRRVMGKEIKFLLHFVKESKQDESGMPNNRFLAERTGGTYSTLKVQPAELEDSGVYFCASSPLDSYEQYFGPGTRLTVT.

The genes are TRBV3-1 (or the pseudogene TRBV3-2) and TRBJ1-4; the D is unclear. CDR1 is LGHDT and CDR2 is YNNKEL in the germline V gene (reference sequence). Trimming left V 1 base short and J 1 base short, with 10 bases between. The CDR3 sequence is 16 residues long. CDR3 region: CASSQVVGITNEKLFF. The CDR3 DNA is TGTGCCAGCAGCCAAGTTGTGGGCATAACTAATGAAAAACTGTTTTTT.

The rearrangement links TRBV6-5 to TRBJ1-1; 7 bases are a match to TRBD1. Germline lookup yields CDR1 MNHEY and CDR2 SVGAGI. This CDR3 region has 14 residues. V was pared by 0 bases and J by 6 bases, with 4 bases of the junction left unmatched. For the CDR3, the DNA is TGTGCCAGCAGTTACTCGAAGGGGGCGGCTGAAGCTTTCTTT. It specifies CASSYSKGAAEAFF.

V usage is TRBV7-9 and J usage is TRBJ1-6, with a weak D call TRBD1 (5 bases). The V gene's germline CDR1 is SEHNR and CDR2 FQNEAQ (reference sequence). The V end was cut by 11 bases, the J end by 6 bases, with 14 bases between. The CDR3 spans 13 residues. CDR3 amino acids: CAGRGDGNSPLHF. For the CDR3, the DNA is TGTGCCGGGAGGGGAGACGGTAATTCACCCCTCCACTTT.

The rearrangement links TRBV7-9 to TRBJ1-2; D is uncertain. Trimming cost V 5 bases and J 0 bases, with 13 bases left between them. The length of the CDR3 is 15 residues. Germline-derived CDR1 and CDR2 are SEHNR and FQNEAQ (reference sequence). The CDR3 loop is CASSPGAVANYGYTF. The CDR3, as DNA: TGTGCCAGCAGCCCCGGAGCGGTAGCTAACTATGGCTACACCTTC.

This clone was found a few times. The chain combines TRBV24-1 with TRBJ1-1; no firm D call. The CDR3 has 10 amino acids. V lost 12 bases, J lost 5 bases, and 9 bases lay in between. In germline, CDR1 is KGHDR, CDR2 SFDVKD. CDR3 in DNA: TGTGCCGCGCGGAGGACTGAAGCTTTCTTT. It codes for CAARRTEAFF.

The chain is built from TRBV28 and TRBJ1-3, with D hard to call. Deletions cut 4 bases from V and 2 bases from J, with 15 bases between. CDR3 size: 16 residues. The V gene's germline CDR1 is MDHEN and CDR2 SYDVKM. CDR3 in amino acids: CASSSAVLTTGNTIYF. The CDR3 region has the DNA TGTGCCAGCAGTTCTGCCGTGCTGACAACTGGAAACACCATATATTTT.

The CDR3 loop is CASSQGAQPQHF. The CDR3 nucleotides are TGTGCCAGCAGCCAAGGAGCCCAGCCCCAGCATTTT. This chain connects TRBV3-1 (or the pseudogene TRBV3-2) to TRBJ1-5, with no clear D. V lost 1 base, J lost 7 bases, and 5 bases lay in between. The CDR3 runs 12 residues. The germline gives CDR1 LGHDT, CDR2 YNNKEL (reference sequence).

The genes are TRBV19 and TRBJ1-3; TRBD1 aligns across 7 bases. The germline V gene encodes CDR1 LNHDA and CDR2 SQIVND (reference sequence). CDR3 size: 16 residues. The V and J ends lost 7 bases and 1 base, in that order; junction bases with no gene match: 10. CDR3 bases: TGTGCCAGTACGTGGACAGGTCATCAATCTGGAAACACCATATATTTT. Its translation is CASTWTGHQSGNTIYF.

This chain uses TRBV7-7 with TRBJ2-3; 9 positions agree with TRBD2. The CDR3 spans 13 residues. CDR1 SSHAT and CDR2 FNYEAQ come from the germline V gene (reference sequence). Here the CDR3 reads CATAGGGTDTQYF. CDR3 DNA sequence: TGTGCTACAGCGGGGGGAGGCACAGATACGCAGTATTTT.

The CDR3 loop reads CATAKRTGQGYTF. CDR3 DNA: TGTGCCACCGCGAAGCGGACAGGGCAAGGCTACACCTTC. The chain joins TRBV19 to TRBJ1-2; 8 bases match TRBD1. This CDR3 is built from 13 residues. With 10 bases clipped from V and 8 bases from J, the junction kept 12 bases outside the gene matches. The germline V gene has CDR1 LNHDA and CDR2 SQIVND (reference sequence). The entire variable domain, with the rest obtained from reference TRBV19 and TRBJ1-2, is as follows: DGGITQSPKYLFRKEGQNVTLSCEQNLNHDAMYWYRQDPGQGLRLIYYSQIVNDFQKGDIAEGYSVSREKKESFPLTVTSAQKNPTAFYLCATAKRTGQGYTFGSGTRLTVV.

In DNA form, the CDR3 reads TGTGCCTGGAGTCCCCCAGGGACAAACAATCAGCCCCAGCATTTT. It specifies CAWSPPGTNNQPQHF. This chain uses TRBV30 with TRBJ1-5, with TRBD1 as a possible D gene (6 bases). Trimming removed 2 bases from V and 3 bases from J, with 14 bases in between. The germline gives CDR1 GTSNPN, CDR2 SVGIG (reference sequence). The CDR3 has 15 residues.

The chain couples TRBV4-1 to TRBJ1-2; D is unclear. V was clipped by 3 bases and J by 1 base, with 15 bases between them. Germline CDR1 is MGHRA and CDR2 is YSYEKL. The CDR3 contains 16 residues. The CDR3 DNA follows: TGCGCCAGCAGCCAGGTGGTCCAGCGATTTAACTATGGCTACACCTTC. Protein product: CASSQVVQRFNYGYTF.

V usage is TRBV6-6 and J usage is TRBJ1-4; D gene unclear. Per the germline V gene, CDR1 is MNHNY and CDR2 is SVGAGI (reference sequence). Trimming removed 2 bases at V and 3 bases at J, with 7 bases between. The CDR3 totals 14 residues. The DNA of the CDR3 is TGTGCCAGCAGTTACGCGGGTCCTAATGAAAAACTGTTTTTT. Translation: CASSYAGPNEKLFF.

This clone was picked up a small number of times. The chain uses TRBV5-1 and TRBJ2-7, with a possible D match to TRBD1 (5 bases). Trimming removed 1 base at V and 3 bases at J, with 5 bases between. Germline CDR1 and CDR2: SGHRS and YFSETQ. CDR3 length: 12 residues. The CDR3 bases are TGCGCCAGCAGCTTGCAGGGCTACGAGCAGTACTTC. Protein: CASSLQGYEQYF.

The chain is built from TRBV5-1 and TRBJ1-2, with D possibly TRBD1 on 6 matching bases. Looked up from germline, CDR1 is SGHRS and CDR2 is YFSETQ. The CDR3 runs 14 residues. The V gene lost 4 bases and the J gene lost 0 bases, with 10 bases spanning the gap. CDR3 residues: CASSRTDANYGYTF. The CDR3 DNA reads TGCGCCAGCAGCCGGACAGACGCTAACTATGGCTACACCTTC.

The chain uses TRBV5-1 and TRBJ2-5; a possible D gene is TRBD2 (6 bases). The CDR3 is made up of 13 amino acids. Germline CDR1 is SGHRS and CDR2 is YFSETQ. V dropped 2 bases and J dropped 3 bases, with 8 bases sitting between them. The CDR3 DNA reads as TGCGCCAGCAGCTTCGGGGGAGAAGAGACCCAGTACTTC. Encoded protein: CASSFGGEETQYF.

The sample holds a few counts of this clone. This chain links TRBV11-2 with TRBJ1-1, with 10 bases that match TRBD1. The CDR3 sequence is 14 residues long. The V gene's germline CDR1 is SGHAT and CDR2 FQNNGV. V shed 5 bases and J 5 bases; nucleotides not matched to a gene: 5. The CDR3 region has the DNA TGTGCCAGCAGCGTCCCGGGACAGGGGACTGAAGCTTTCTTT. This encodes CASSVPGQGTEAFF.

The rearrangement links TRBV7-6 to TRBJ2-7; D remains unclear. The CDR3 consists of 14 residues. Trimming cost V 2 bases and J 0 bases, with 8 bases left between them. Germline V CDR1 and CDR2: SGHVS, FNYEAQ. This CDR3 is CASSLSGSSYEQYF. The CDR3 nucleotides are TGTGCCAGCAGCTTATCTGGCAGCTCCTACGAGCAGTACTTC.

This clone was detected only a few times. The rearrangement links TRBV6-2 or TRBV6-3 to TRBJ2-3, with 9 bases that match TRBD2. Germline values: CDR1 MNHEY, CDR2 SVGEGT. The CDR3 sequence is 16 residues long. J lost 3 bases, V lost 6 bases, and 10 bases had no gene match. CDR3 coding DNA: TGTGCCAGCAGCAACCCCTTAGCGGGGGAGACAGATACGCAGTATTTT. As protein: CASSNPLAGETDTQYF.

The gene calls are TRBV20-1 and TRBJ1-1, with TRBD1 matching over 7 bases. CDR1 and CDR2 (germline): DFQATT, SNEGSKA (reference sequence). CDR3 length: 11 residues. V was pared by 5 bases and J by 5 bases, with 2 bases of the junction left unmatched. CDR3 nucleotides: TGCAGTGCTTCGACAGGGACTGAAGCTTTCTTT. Protein: CSASTGTEAFF.

This clone was recorded only once. The gene calls are TRBV27 and TRBJ2-1, with TRBD2 identical over 11 bases. Per the germline V gene, CDR1 is MNHEY and CDR2 is SMNVEV (reference sequence). The CDR3 covers 15 residues. V shed 6 bases and J 10 bases; nucleotides not matched to a gene: 11. The CDR3 DNA sequence: TGTGCCAGCAGCTTAGATCGGCTAGCGGGAGGAGAGCAGTTCTTC. This translates into CASSLDRLAGGEQFF.

Comments on this clone: Distinct nucleotide sequences in the sample also encode this CDR3. The V gene is TRBV2, the J gene TRBJ1-1; TRBD1 is a possible D gene (6 bases). Trimming took 4 bases from V and 2 from J, leaving 8 bases between them. The length of the CDR3 is 13 residues. CDR1 and CDR2 (germline): SNHLY, FYNNEI. The CDR3 DNA sequence: TGTGCCAGCAGTGTACAGGGCAACACTGAAGCTTTCTTT. Translated: CASSVQGNTEAFF.

This sequence joins TRBV3-1 (or the pseudogene TRBV3-2) and TRBJ2-7; 8 bases line up with TRBD2. Germline CDR1 and CDR2: LGHDT and YNNKEL (reference sequence). Trimming at V came to 6 bases and at J to 2 bases, leaving 6 bases not matched to a gene. This CDR3 comprises 14 residues. DNA of the CDR3: TGTGCCAGCAGTCACGGGCGGGGGGCCTACGAGCAGTACTTC. As protein: CASSHGRGAYEQYF.

The rearrangement uses TRBV15 and TRBJ1-5, with D hard to call. Deletions cut 2 bases from V and 6 bases from J, with 14 bases between. Germline CDR1 and CDR2: LNHNV and YYDKDF (reference sequence). The length of the CDR3 is 15 residues. The CDR3 is CATSRTAGLVQPQHF. For the CDR3, the DNA is TGTGCCACCAGCAGAACAGCAGGACTGGTTCAGCCCCAGCATTTT.

The J gene is TRBJ2-5, the V gene TRBV5-1; 14 bases are shared with TRBD2. Per germline, CDR1 SGHRS and CDR2 YFSETQ. The CDR3 length is 15 residues. Trimming took 5 bases from V and 5 from J; bases not matched to a gene: 5. In DNA, the CDR3 is TGCGCCAGCAGGCGGACTAGCGGGGGGCGGGAGACCCAGTACTTC. Residues: CASRRTSGGRETQYF. The full variable domain, in which reference TRBV5-1 and TRBJ2-5 provide the parts outside the CDR3, is KAGVTQTPRYLIKTRGQQVTLSCSPISGHRSVSWYQQTPGQGLQFLFEYFSETQRNKGNFPGRFSGRQFSNSRSEMNVSTLELGDSALYLCASRRTSGGRETQYFGPGTRLLVL.